The 11 T cell receptor beta chains reported below all come from one sample, sequenced in a study of CD8 T cells in ankylosing spondylitis. Via MiXCR, TCRdb re-called the 5' RACE reads, giving one row per CDR3 protein. The sample has some 52,000 distinct CDR3 sequences; 6.5% to 9% are singletons. Material for sequencing was blood, either unsorted or a sorted T cell fraction (not recorded which). These receptors were obtained from a female donor with ankylosing spondylitis or in good health (not recorded which).

This clonotype has at least ten counts. The genes are TRBV5-1 and TRBJ1-2; 9 positions agree with TRBD1. This CDR3 contains 14 residues. V was clipped by 4 bases and J by 8 bases; unmatched bases: 9. Germline V lookup: CDR1 SGHRS, CDR2 YFSETQ. CDR3 residues: CASSTGQGTEGYTF. The DNA for the CDR3 is TGCGCCAGCAGCACAGGACAGGGGACGGAGGGCTACACCTTC.

This clonotype was picked up many times. The chain uses TRBV12-3 or TRBV12-4 and TRBJ1-1; D ambiguous. Trimming stripped 3 bases from V and 0 bases from J, with 5 bases between. The CDR3 is made up of 13 amino acids. CDR3 sequence (DNA): TGTGCCAGCAGTTTCCCTCTGAACACTGAAGCTTTCTTT. This encodes CASSFPLNTEAFF.

In its sample, this clonotype was seen many times. V usage is TRBV9 and J usage is TRBJ2-5; 7 bases match TRBD1. Trimming at V came to 4 bases and at J to 5 bases, leaving 8 bases not matched to a gene. The CDR3 is 14 residues long. CDR1 is SGDLS and CDR2 is YYNGEE in the germline V gene. The CDR3 DNA reads as TGTGCCAGCAGCAGACAGGGAGATACGGAGACCCAGTACTTC. This translates into CASSRQGDTETQYF.

This clonotype appeared a few times. V is TRBV2 and J is TRBJ1-5, with a tentative D call TRBD1 (5 bases). CDR1 is SNHLY and CDR2 is FYNNEI in the germline V gene. The CDR3 totals 15 residues. Trimming took 4 bases from V and 0 from J, leaving 10 bases between them. CDR3 nucleotide sequence: TGTGCCAGCAGTGTTTGGGGCAATAGCAATCAGCCCCAGCATTTT. This codes for CASSVWGNSNQPQHF.

This clonotype was counted ten times or more. The chain combines TRBV6-2 or TRBV6-3 with TRBJ2-1; no firm D call. Germline CDR1 MNHEY, CDR2 SVGEGT. This CDR3 is 12 amino acids long. Trimming left V 6 bases short and J 9 bases short, with 12 bases between. The CDR3 nucleotides are TGTGCCAGCAGGACCCTCGGCGGTGAGCAGTTCTTC. Protein sequence: CASRTLGGEQFF.

This clonotype has ten or more counts. The chain combines TRBV5-1 with TRBJ2-1, with a weak D call TRBD2 (5 bases). V lost 0 bases, J lost 6 bases, and 13 bases lay in between. This CDR3 comprises 15 residues. Germline V lookup: CDR1 SGHRS, CDR2 YFSETQ. The CDR3 region is CASSLGARGGNEQFF. CDR3 nucleotides: TGCGCCAGCAGCTTGGGGGCCAGAGGAGGCAATGAGCAGTTCTTC.

This clonotype was observed many times. The chain couples TRBV5-5 to TRBJ2-7, with 9 bases that match TRBD1. Germline assignment: CDR1 SGHKS and CDR2 YYEKEE (reference sequence). V dropped 3 bases and J dropped 5; count of bases not matched to a gene: 3. CDR3 length: 13 amino acids. CDR3 in DNA: TGTGCCAGCAGCTGGACAGGGGTCAACGAGCAGTACTTC. Encoded protein: CASSWTGVNEQYF.

This clonotype was observed many times. This chain uses TRBV5-1 with TRBJ2-2, with D possibly TRBD1 on 5 matching bases. The CDR3 runs 16 residues. Germline V lookup: CDR1 SGHRS, CDR2 YFSETQ. Trimming stripped 3 bases from V and 2 bases from J, with 14 bases between. The CDR3 loop is CASSSDSHRNTGELFF. CDR3 nucleotide sequence: TGCGCCAGCAGCTCCGACAGCCACCGAAACACCGGGGAGCTGTTTTTT.

In regard to this clonotype: A read error may be the cause here, since a much bigger clone is one base away. The gene calls are TRBV2 and TRBJ2-3, with unresolved D. CDR1 is SNHLY, CDR2 FYNNEI, per germline. This CDR3 is 16 amino acids long. The CDR3 coding sequence is TGTACCAGCAGTCGAACGACATCGGCTATCACAGATACGCAGTATTTT. Translation gives CTSSRTTSAITDTQYF.

Many counts were recorded for this clonotype. The CDR3 DNA follows: TGTGCCAGCACCAGGGGACAGCCTAACACTGAAGCTTTCTTT. The encoded protein is CASTRGQPNTEAFF. The chain joins TRBV5-4 to TRBJ1-1; 7 bases map to TRBD1. Trimming took 6 bases from V and 2 from J; bases not matched to a gene: 7. There are 14 residues in the CDR3. CDR1 and CDR2 (germline): SGHNT, YYREEE (reference sequence).

This clonotype was observed at least ten times. The rearrangement joins TRBV10-3 to TRBJ2-1; TRBD2 agrees at 9 bases. The germline V gene has CDR1 ENHRY and CDR2 SYGVKD. V lost 6 bases, J lost 4 bases, and 4 bases stayed unmatched. The CDR3 totals 14 residues. The CDR3: CAISVAGAYNEQFF. The CDR3, as DNA: TGTGCCATCAGCGTAGCGGGGGCATACAATGAGCAGTTCTTC.